A single T cell receptor (beta chain) is shown here with its context. This clonotype was picked up one time. Its cognate antigen has yet to be identified. Base qualities were left out, and no much larger clone turns up one base away. One read alone is weak evidence. The record originates from a study of identical twins listed by TCRdb under 2016. With respect to the entire study: To test whether fetal clonotypes persist, the study used deep sequencing on TCR alpha and beta repertoires from monozygotic twins, unrelated adults of various ages, and cord blood. To rule out contamination, the twin experiments were replicated at different times with different library preparation protocols. The paper's findings and limits, for the study overall: Out-of-frame TCR alpha sharing in monozygotic twins was systematically underestimated by recombination models, whereas sharing between unrelated individuals was in agreement with the recombination models. Because the same donors could not be followed over many years, the conclusions depended on cross-sectional statistical analysis. Compared with coincidental sharing between unrelated individuals, out-of-frame TCR alpha sequences shared between twins had an excess of sequences with low generation probability. Invariant T cells such as MAIT and iNKT could partly confound zero-insertion analyses, although diverse VJ usage argued against such confounding for most clonotypes. Abundant cord blood beta clonotypes carried fewer insertions; young adult naive repertoires showed a weaker similar trend, while memory repertoires showed none. In beta out-of-frame sequences, excess twin sharing was weaker, because having fewer shared sequences lowered the signal-to-noise ratio.

The protocol used for the library was 5' RACE. Instrument used: Illumina HiSeq 2000. A universal primer binding site was introduced by template switching, and a unique molecular identifier was present in the final cDNA, enabling accurate counting of TCR cDNA molecules. Specific primers in the conserved constant-segment region were used to synthesize first-strand cDNA for the TCR alpha and beta chains. To control for contamination, every cDNA library was double barcoded, receiving both a SMART-Mk sample barcode and Illumina barcodes. TruSeq adapter sequences along with Illumina sample barcodes were introduced in two successive PCR steps. The TCR alpha and beta cDNA libraries were sequenced on the Illumina HiSeq platform using custom primers. On the study's bioinformatics: MiGEC processed the raw reads to extract unique molecular identifiers, while MiXCR was used to determine the CDR3 positions. Recombination models were inferred per individual with the repgenHMM and IGoR tools using an EM algorithm. Shared clonotype analysis was performed with the tcR package in R, normalizing sharing by the product of cloneset sizes. To study raw recombination free of thymic and clonal selection effects, out-of-frame nonproductive sequences were analyzed. The public reads were quality trimmed at Q25 with fastp and then assembled into clones with MiXCR by TCRdb, keeping productive beta chains. Every entry covers one CDR3 protein and lists the most common genes and DNA from its rows. The V and J calls and clone size are TCRdb's, not the authors'. This sample holds fewer than 800,000 distinct CDR3 sequences; around 7.4% were observed only once. The ten top clones hold 1.6% of the sample.

Every donor in the study was a healthy Caucasian. Three pairs of female monozygotic twins, all aged roughly 18 to 29 years, were included in the twin cohort. The RNA used for TCR libraries was isolated from peripheral blood mononuclear cells. Looking up the germline V gene (reference sequence) yields CDR1 LNHDA and CDR2 SQIVND. From cysteine to phenylalanine, the CDR3 is 14 amino acids long. The sequence is cut down to CDR3 DNA, 42 bases in frame from base 1. The germline ends are 12 bases apart after V is trimmed by 4 bases and J by 5 bases. The same data also contributed to another study, on yellow fever vaccine responses in identical twins. The other study reports the following: The authors reported that the T cell response to vaccination in identical twins appeared partly convergent and partly personalized. In identical twins, the study followed T cell clones that responded to the vaccine with precision.

The rearranged chain carries TRBV19 and TRBJ2-1; D gene: possibly TRBD1, on 5 matching bases. The source material was PBMCs. The sequence was collected from a young woman in good health. The DNA sequence is given as TGTGCCAGTAGTAGCCAGGGTTCTGACAATGAGCAGTTCTTC. It codes for CASSSQGSDNEQFF.